This entry is about one TCR beta chain. What it recognizes is unknown. V gave up 0 bases and J gave up 0 bases; unmatched junction bases: 6. Germline V gene lookup returns CDR1 LGHNA and CDR2 YSLEER. The CDR3 is 17 amino acids. Per donor, one heparinised blood draw averaged about 116 mL. Each population that was sorted was more than 95% pure. Every isolated RNA sample was fully reverse transcribed, so sequencing captured expressed TCRB transcripts. The method was immunoSEQ multiplex PCR; TCRdb's version includes in-frame clones alone and lacks a portion of them. The table shows about 640,000 clones, with around 12% occurring only once. The entry originates in a study of beta chain features in type 1 diabetes. Whole-study findings and limits: Shortening of TCRB CDR3s, moderate but significant, appeared in all four CD4+ subsets of Type 1 diabetes patients. Within patients, naive, central memory and Treg TCRB repertoires seemed more similar than within healthy donors. Junctions at VDJ sites from type 1 diabetes patients had fewer insertions and more deletions.

The chain has TRBV4-3 and TRBJ2-7, with 9 bases aligning to TRBD2. The sequenced sample consisted of naive CD4+ T cells from blood. The clonotype was recovered from a man aged 25-45 years with type 1 diabetes. In nucleotides, the CDR3 is TGCGCCAGCAGCCAAGACTATTCAGCGGGGGGCTCCTACGAGCAGTACTTC. It encodes CASSQDYSAGGSYEQYF.